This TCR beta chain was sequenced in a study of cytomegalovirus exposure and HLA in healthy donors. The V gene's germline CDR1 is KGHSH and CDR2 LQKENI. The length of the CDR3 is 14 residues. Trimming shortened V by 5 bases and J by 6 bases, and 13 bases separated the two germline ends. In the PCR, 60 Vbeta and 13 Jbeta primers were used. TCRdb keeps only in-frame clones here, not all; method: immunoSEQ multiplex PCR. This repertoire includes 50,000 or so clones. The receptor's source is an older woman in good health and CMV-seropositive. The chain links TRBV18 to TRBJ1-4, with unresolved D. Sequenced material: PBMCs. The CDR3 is CASSSRGSDEKLFF. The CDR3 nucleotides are TGTGCCAGCTCATCAAGAGGATCGGATGAAAAACTGTTTTTT. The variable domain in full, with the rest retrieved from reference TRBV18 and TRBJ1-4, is NAGVMQNPRHLVRRRGQEARLRCSPMKGHSHVYWYRQLPEEGLKFMVYLQKENIIDESGMPKERFSAEFPKEGPSILRIQQVVRGDSAAYFCASSSRGSDEKLFFGSGTQLSVL.